The 20 T cell receptor beta chains given below trace back to one sample, sequenced in a study of coeliac disease. The assay was immunoSEQ multiplex PCR, and TCRdb's table has in-frame clones only and misses some. The profile covers approximately 7,400 clones, with roughly 60% appearing a single time and about 3% taken by the ten largest. The sequenced sample consisted of lamina propria lymphocytes from the gut. These receptors all stem from a woman aged 55-69 years with active celiac disease.

This clone is a singleton in its sample. This chain uses TRBV19 with TRBJ1-2, with 10 positions matching TRBD1. Per the germline V gene, CDR1 is LNHDA and CDR2 is SQIVND (reference sequence). The V and J ends lost 5 bases and 4 bases, in that order; junction bases with no gene match: 10. The CDR3 length is 16 residues. The CDR3 nucleotides are TGTGCCAGTAGTCCCGGGACAGGGGTGAGGGTCTATGGCTACACCTTC. It translates to CASSPGTGVRVYGYTF. Drawing the rest from reference TRBV19 and TRBJ1-2, the complete variable domain is DGGITQSPKYLFRKEGQNVTLSCEQNLNHDAMYWYRQDPGQGLRLIYYSQIVNDFQKGDIAEGYSVSREKKESFPLTVTSAQKNPTAFYLCASSPGTGVRVYGYTFGSGTRLTVV.

The chain carries TRBV7-2 and TRBJ2-5; 10 bases align to TRBD2. The CDR3 has 15 residues. With V trimmed by 3 bases and J by 5 bases, 6 bases remained unmatched. Per germline, CDR1 SGHTA and CDR2 FQGNSA. The CDR3 spells CASSFSSGGVETQYF. In DNA form, the CDR3 reads TGTGCCAGCAGCTTCTCTAGCGGGGGCGTGGAGACCCAGTACTTC.

Only a few counts were recorded for this clone. This chain uses TRBV4-3 with TRBJ2-5; D possibly corresponds to TRBD1 (6 bases). Germline assignment: CDR1 LGHNA and CDR2 YSLEER. Trimming pared 0 bases from V and 3 bases from J, leaving 17 bases between. The CDR3 spans 17 residues. For the CDR3, the DNA is TGCGCCAGCAGCCAAGATCGGACAGCCCAAGATAAAGAGACCCAGTACTTC. This codes for CASSQDRTAQDKETQYF.

There are a few counts of this clone. The chain employs TRBV2 and TRBJ2-5; 7 bases align to TRBD2. The CDR3 runs 13 residues. CDR1 SNHLY and CDR2 FYNNEI come from the germline V gene. The ends lost 4 bases at V and 5 bases at J; junction bases unmatched: 4. The CDR3 region has the DNA TGTGCCAGCAGTGTGCGGGAGCGGGAGACCCAGTACTTC. This codes for CASSVRERETQYF.

V and J are TRBV10-3 and TRBJ2-7; 8 positions agree with TRBD1. V dropped 3 bases and J dropped 4; count of bases not matched to a gene: 8. Germline CDR1 ENHRY, CDR2 SYGVKD. CDR3 length: 15 residues. The CDR3 sequence is CAISEGQGFYYEQYF. As DNA, the CDR3 is TGTGCCATCAGTGAAGGACAGGGTTTTTATTACGAGCAGTACTTC.

The gene calls are TRBV30 and TRBJ1-4, with D hard to call. Trimming removed 0 bases from V and 8 bases from J, with 7 bases in between. The CDR3 spans 12 residues. Per germline, CDR1 GTSNPN and CDR2 SVGIG (reference sequence). CDR3 sequence (DNA): TGTGCCTGGAGTGTTATTAAAGAAAAACTGTTTTTT. The encoded protein is CAWSVIKEKLFF.

This chain joins TRBV7-2 and TRBJ1-3; D is undetermined. The V gene lost 3 bases and the J gene lost 2 bases, with 14 bases spanning the gap. Germline CDR1 reads SGHTA; CDR2 reads FQGNSA. The CDR3 has 16 residues. CDR3 nucleotide sequence: TGTGCCAGCAGCTTCGGGTCCGGTATTACTGGAAACACCATATATTTT. This gives the protein CASSFGSGITGNTIYF.

J is TRBJ2-7 and V is TRBV4-2, with 10 bases that match TRBD1. Germline V lookup: CDR1 LGHNA, CDR2 YNFKEQ. Germline trimming cut 3 bases from V and 2 bases from J; bases unmatched to any gene: 10. This CDR3 is 17 amino acids long. CDR3 region: CASSHLSGTGAPYEQYF. The DNA of the CDR3 is TGTGCCAGCAGCCACCTCTCCGGGACAGGGGCGCCCTACGAGCAGTACTTC.

This clone was counted a few times. The chain joins TRBV18 to TRBJ2-2, with TRBD1 matching over 7 bases. This CDR3 is 15 amino acids long. Trimming removed 5 bases from V and 0 bases from J; junction bases left unmatched: 3. CDR1 and CDR2 (germline): KGHSH, LQKENI. CDR3 sequence: CASSSGTANTGELFF. The CDR3 coding sequence is TGTGCCAGCTCATCCGGGACAGCGAACACCGGGGAGCTGTTTTTT.

V gene TRBV27 combines with J gene TRBJ1-1; 9 nucleotides align to TRBD1. Germline V gene data show CDR1 as MNHEY and CDR2 as SMNVEV (reference sequence). The CDR3 contains 15 residues. Trimming at V came to 6 bases and at J to 5 bases, leaving 10 bases not matched to a gene. The CDR3 sequence: CASRFRQGVGTEAFF. In DNA, the CDR3 is TGTGCCAGCAGATTTAGACAGGGGGTGGGGACTGAAGCTTTCTTT.

The rearrangement joins TRBV2 to TRBJ1-2; 10 positions agree with TRBD1. Germline trimming cut 4 bases from V and 6 bases from J; bases unmatched to any gene: 5. CDR1 SNHLY and CDR2 FYNNEI come from the germline V gene. The CDR3 loop spans 14 amino acids. CDR3 sequence (DNA): TGTGCCAGCAGTGGGACAGGGGGTTTCGATGGCTACACCTTC. Its protein product is CASSGTGGFDGYTF. The complete variable domain, with remaining parts taken from reference TRBV2 and TRBJ1-2, reads EPEVTQTPSHQVTQMGQEVILRCVPISNHLYFYWYRQILGQKVEFLVSFYNNEISEKSEIFDDQFSVERPDGSNFTLKIRSTKLEDSAMYFCASSGTGGFDGYTFGSGTRLTVV.

The V and J genes are TRBV6-5 and TRBJ2-1; a possible D gene is TRBD1 (5 bases). Per germline, CDR1 MNHEY and CDR2 SVGAGI. The CDR3 covers 14 residues. Trimming pared 3 bases from V and 5 bases from J, leaving 11 bases between. The CDR3 sequence is CASSYNVRDNEQFF. DNA of the CDR3: TGTGCCAGCAGTTATAACGTCAGGGACAATGAGCAGTTCTTC.

The rearrangement joins TRBV15 to TRBJ2-3; the D is unclear. V lost 0 bases, J lost 3 bases, and 13 bases lay in between. The CDR3 totals 16 residues. Germline V gene data show CDR1 as LNHNV and CDR2 as YYDKDF (reference sequence). This CDR3 is CATSRDEQLKTDTQYF. As DNA, the CDR3 is TGTGCCACCAGCAGAGACGAACAGCTCAAGACAGATACGCAGTATTTT.

The chain uses TRBV9 and TRBJ2-3, with D maybe TRBD1 (6 bases). V was pared by 0 bases and J by 2 bases, with 10 bases between. Germline V gives CDR1 SGDLS, CDR2 YYNGEE. CDR3 length equals 15 residues. The DNA of the CDR3 is TGTGCCAGCAGCGTAGTTCCAGGGGACACAGATACGCAGTATTTT. Its protein product is CASSVVPGDTDTQYF.

V usage is TRBV30 and J usage is TRBJ2-3; no firm D call. Trimming stripped 2 bases from V and 4 bases from J, with 4 bases between. This CDR3 has 11 residues. The germline gives CDR1 GTSNPN, CDR2 SVGIG (reference sequence). CDR3: CAWSPADTQYF. DNA for the CDR3: TGTGCCTGGAGTCCGGCAGATACGCAGTATTTT.

J is TRBJ2-3 and V is TRBV27; a weak D match, TRBD1 (5 bases). The CDR3 spans 13 residues. Germline assignment: CDR1 MNHEY and CDR2 SMNVEV (reference sequence). Trimming shortened V by 6 bases and J by 4 bases, and 11 bases separated the two germline ends. The CDR3 DNA reads TGTGCCAGCAGCCAACAGGTCCCAGATACGCAGTATTTT. This sequence encodes CASSQQVPDTQYF.

The table lists this clone with a few counts. The J gene is TRBJ2-7, the V gene TRBV2; D possibly corresponds to TRBD1 (5 bases). Looked up from germline, CDR1 is SNHLY and CDR2 is FYNNEI. The CDR3 has 15 amino acids. Trimming left V 5 bases short and J 2 bases short, with 16 bases between. CDR3 amino acids: CASSSQGVEAYEQYF. The CDR3 DNA sequence: TGTGCCAGCAGTTCCCAGGGTGTAGAGGCCTACGAGCAGTACTTC.

The chain couples TRBV19 to TRBJ1-5; D possibly corresponds to TRBD1 (5 bases). This CDR3 is 15 amino acids long. CDR1 and CDR2 from the germline V gene are LNHDA and SQIVND (reference sequence). The ends were cut back, 5 bases at V and 2 bases at J, with 13 bases in the middle. In DNA, the CDR3 is TGTGCCAGTAGTCCAACAGGCACTCGCAATCAGCCCCAGCATTTT. Protein sequence: CASSPTGTRNQPQHF.

The gene calls are TRBV20-1 and TRBJ2-7, with TRBD1 as a possible D gene (5 bases). CDR3 length: 11 residues. V lost 4 bases and J 6 bases, leaving 10 bases between the germline ends. Germline CDR1 is DFQATT and CDR2 is SNEGSKA (reference sequence). The CDR3 coding sequence is TGCAGTGCTACCCGACAGACCGAGCAGTACTTC. It is translated as CSATRQTEQYF.

On this clone: The sample carries other DNA sequences with the same CDR3. The chain joins TRBV18 to TRBJ1-2, with 10 bases matching TRBD1. CDR1 KGHSH and CDR2 LQKENI come from the germline V gene. V lost 4 bases and J lost 0; bases outside the gene matches: 5. This CDR3 is built from 16 residues. The CDR3 region has the DNA TGTGCCAGCTCACGGGGACAGGGGAAAGCTAACTATGGCTACACCTTC. Translated: CASSRGQGKANYGYTF.